This TCR beta chain was profiled in a study of blood T cell repertoires in COVID-19. The CDR3 has 18 amino acids. Germline V gene lookup returns CDR1 KGHSH and CDR2 LQKENI. Unmatched junction bases numbered 10, after V lost 3 bases and J lost 1 base. Methods used by the authors: Reference gene primer amplification yielded estimated nucleated cell counts. Data came from immunoSEQ multiplex PCR; TCRdb stores just in-frame clones and leaves some out. The V and J calls and clone size were taken over from that table, and D and trimming were inferred from the DNA. The repertoire has just under 55,000 clones, 90% of them found once; the top ten carry around 4.2%.

The V and J genes are TRBV18 and TRBJ2-1, with TRBD2 identical over 9 bases. The sequencing input was peripheral blood. The receptor was isolated from a man aged 45-60 years with acute or convalescent COVID-19. The DNA for the CDR3 is TGTGCCAGCTCACCGAGTAGCGGGAGTGGTATGTCCTACAATGAGCAGTTCTTC. This codes for CASSPSSGSGMSYNEQFF.